In its sample, the clone carrying this T cell receptor (beta chain) was seen a few times. No antigen is known for it. This entry comes from a study of T cells after yellow fever vaccination. Study outcomes and limitations: The secondary response showed a weaker magnitude and a faster peak, day 5 versus 15. Post-booster reappearance was seen for most primary-vaccination clones (roughly 97% CD4, 80% to 90% CD8). The presence of abundant clonotypes contaminating from the bulk population was possible in FACS-sorted repertoires. Shared CD4/CD8 clonotypes were a small share, likely from convergent recombination.

TCRdb re-called the 5' RACE reads with MiXCR, one entry per CDR3 protein. The table includes more than 90,000 distinct CDR3 sequences, roughly 7.2% detected once. Trimming removed 4 bases at V and 0 bases at J, with 12 bases between. The germline V gene encodes CDR1 SGHRS and CDR2 YFSETQ. This CDR3 contains 15 residues. The sequences come from CD4+ T cells sorted from PBMCs, collected roughly seven weeks after the first yellow fever vaccination. This chain uses TRBV5-1 with TRBJ2-3; D unclear. This TCR was recovered from a man between 18 and 35 years old who received the YFV17D yellow fever vaccine. The CDR3: CASSAQTLSTDTQYF. The CDR3 DNA is TGCGCCAGCAGCGCCCAGACCCTAAGCACAGATACGCAGTATTTT. Full variable domain (outside the CDR3, taken from reference TRBV5-1 and TRBJ2-3): KAGVTQTPRYLIKTRGQQVTLSCSPISGHRSVSWYQQTPGQGLQFLFEYFSETQRNKGNFPGRFSGRQFSNSRSEMNVSTLELGDSALYLCASSAQTLSTDTQYFGPGTRLTVL.